The 17 T cell receptor beta chains presented below share a single source sample, sequenced in a study of vaccination and CD4 T cells after COVID-19. These receptors are not linked to any known antigen. As to treatment: approximately nine-day PBMC culture with coronavirus spike peptide pools or control peptides (ViraFEST assay). Cultured CD4+ T cell DNA was sequenced using the Oncomine TCR Beta short-read assay. Via MiXCR, TCRdb re-called the PCR reads, giving one row per CDR3 protein. The profile covers about 11,000 distinct CDR3 sequences, with approximately 80% appearing a single time and about 18% taken by the ten largest. Sequenced material: CD4+ T cells from blood, cultured in vitro. These receptors all stem from a human donor who had recovered from COVID-19.

V and J are TRBV20-1 and TRBJ2-2; 10 nucleotides align to TRBD2. This CDR3 comprises 15 residues. The germline CDR1 and CDR2 sequences are DFQATT and SNEGSKA (reference sequence). The J segment lost 2 bases and the V segment lost 5 bases, leaving 5 bases of the junction unmatched. The CDR3 DNA follows: TGCAGTGCTGCCCGACTAGCGGGTAACACCGGGGAGCTGTTTTTT. Its translation: CSAARLAGNTGELFF.

This clonotype was seen more than once but under ten times. The chain uses TRBV20-1 and TRBJ1-5; 7 nucleotides line up with TRBD1. The V and J ends lost 4 bases and 4 bases, in that order; junction bases with no gene match: 7. The CDR3 contains 14 residues. Germline V gene data show CDR1 as DFQATT and CDR2 as SNEGSKA (reference sequence). CDR3 residues: CSAISQGSNQPQHF. As DNA, the CDR3 is TGCAGTGCTATTTCACAGGGGTCGAATCAGCCCCAGCATTTT.

The chain uses TRBV7-3 and TRBJ2-2; the match to TRBD2 covers 9 bases. The J segment lost 0 bases and the V segment lost 5 bases, leaving 4 bases of the junction unmatched. The CDR3 covers 16 residues. Germline assignment: CDR1 SGHTA and CDR2 FQGTGA. CDR3 in DNA: TGTGCCAGCAGCCCGAGACTAGCGGCGAACACCGGGGAGCTGTTTTTT. Its protein product is CASSPRLAANTGELFF.

V gene TRBV28 combines with J gene TRBJ1-6; tentative D call: TRBD1 (5 bases). Germline lookup yields CDR1 MDHEN and CDR2 SYDVKM. V lost 6 bases, J lost 9 bases, and 15 bases lay in between. The CDR3 is 14 amino acids. The CDR3 DNA sequence: TGTGCCAGCAGGTTGTCAGGGTCCCCTTCACCCCTCCACTTT. This sequence encodes CASRLSGSPSPLHF.

CDR3 sequence: CASSRYIEKETQYF. The CDR3 DNA reads TGCGCCAGCAGCCGATATATAGAGAAAGAGACCCAGTACTTC. The chain couples TRBV5-1 to TRBJ2-5; D not resolved. V lost 4 bases, J lost 3 bases, and 13 bases lay in between. Germline CDR1 reads SGHRS; CDR2 reads YFSETQ. This CDR3 contains 14 residues.

The V gene is TRBV30, the J gene TRBJ2-7; the D gene could be TRBD1 or TRBD2 (5 bases each). Germline CDR1 is GTSNPN and CDR2 is SVGIG (reference sequence). The CDR3 is 13 amino acids. Deletions cut 2 bases from V and 3 bases from J, with 11 bases between. CDR3: CAWSSGTNYEQYF. For the CDR3, the DNA is TGTGCCTGGAGTTCTGGGACCAACTACGAGCAGTACTTC.

The J gene is TRBJ1-5, the V gene TRBV27; the match to TRBD1 covers 10 bases. The length of the CDR3 is 14 residues. The ends lost 4 bases at V and 7 bases at J; junction bases unmatched: 4. Germline V gives CDR1 MNHEY, CDR2 SMNVEV (reference sequence). This chain's CDR3 is CASSWTGGDQPQHF. The CDR3 nucleotides read TGTGCCAGCAGTTGGACAGGGGGTGACCAGCCCCAGCATTTT.

This chain links TRBV20-1 with TRBJ2-7; D unclear. The germline CDR1 and CDR2 sequences are DFQATT and SNEGSKA (reference sequence). The CDR3 has 11 residues. Trimming removed 5 bases from V and 0 bases from J, with 5 bases in between. DNA for the CDR3: TGCAGTGCTGTCCCCTCCTACGAGCAGTACTTC. Translated, it gives CSAVPSYEQYF.

This sequence joins TRBV28 and TRBJ2-2; 7 bases match TRBD1. This CDR3 contains 15 residues. Germline CDR1 and CDR2: MDHEN and SYDVKM. The J segment lost 4 bases and the V segment lost 7 bases, leaving 9 bases of the junction unmatched. CDR3 DNA sequence: TGTGCCAGCAAGATCGACAGGGTGAGCACCGGGGAGCTGTTTTTT. Protein product: CASKIDRVSTGELFF.

The V and J genes are TRBV7-9 and TRBJ2-5, with TRBD2 matching over 8 bases. CDR1 and CDR2 from the germline V gene are SEHNR and FQNEAQ (reference sequence). V shed 1 base, J shed 8 bases, and the junction held 3 bases outside the gene matches. The CDR3 is 13 amino acids. The CDR3 DNA follows: TGTGCCAGCAGCTTAGTCGGGAGGGCCACCCAGTACTTC. Residues: CASSLVGRATQYF.

The CDR3 sequence is CASSRSLYNEQFF. The CDR3 DNA reads as TGTGCCAGCAGCAGGTCTTTGTACAATGAGCAGTTCTTC. V usage is TRBV7-2 and J usage is TRBJ2-1; unclear D gene. This CDR3 has 13 residues. V was pared by 5 bases and J by 4 bases, with 9 bases between. The V gene's germline CDR1 is SGHTA and CDR2 FQGNSA.

This clonotype is a singleton in its sample. CDR3 sequence (DNA): TGTGCCAGCAGCACCGGACAAGTCTTAAGCACAGATACGCAGTATTTT. This encodes CASSTGQVLSTDTQYF. The chain carries TRBV6-2 or TRBV6-3 and TRBJ2-3; D perhaps matches TRBD1 (5 bases). Germline values: CDR1 MNHEY, CDR2 SVGEGT. This CDR3 region has 16 residues. The V and J ends lost 6 bases and 0 bases respectively, with 16 bases between them.

This sequence joins TRBV7-2 and TRBJ1-3, with 7 positions matching TRBD1. J lost 0 bases, V lost 5 bases, and 7 bases had no gene match. The germline V gene has CDR1 SGHTA and CDR2 FQGNSA. This CDR3 spans 16 amino acids. The chain's CDR3 is CASSARQGDSGNTIYF. The CDR3 DNA is TGTGCCAGCAGCGCACGACAGGGTGACTCTGGAAACACCATATATTTT.

The chain joins TRBV5-1 to TRBJ2-5; the match to TRBD2 covers 12 bases. CDR1 and CDR2 (germline): SGHRS, YFSETQ. The CDR3 has 16 residues. V lost 4 bases, J lost 1 base, and 5 bases stayed unmatched. The CDR3 region is CASSAGLAGTQETQYF. The CDR3 bases are TGCGCCAGCAGCGCGGGACTAGCGGGTACCCAAGAGACCCAGTACTTC.

V and J are TRBV19 and TRBJ1-1, with D unclear. The CDR3 extends over 13 amino acids. Trimming removed 2 bases from V and 1 base from J, with 5 bases in between. CDR1 and CDR2 from the germline V gene are LNHDA and SQIVND (reference sequence). This CDR3 is CASSITPNTEAFF. The CDR3 DNA reads as TGTGCCAGTAGTATAACACCGAACACTGAAGCTTTCTTT.

V is TRBV27 and J is TRBJ1-1; tentatively, D is TRBD1 (6 bases). Trimming removed 5 bases at V and 1 base at J, with 14 bases between. This CDR3 region has 15 residues. Per the germline V gene, CDR1 is MNHEY and CDR2 is SMNVEV (reference sequence). The CDR3 spells CASSPQGGTNTEAFF. The CDR3 DNA follows: TGTGCCAGCAGTCCCCAAGGGGGGACGAACACTGAAGCTTTCTTT.

This rearrangement joins TRBV19 to TRBJ2-3, with 8 nucleotides matching TRBD2. Germline V gives CDR1 LNHDA, CDR2 SQIVND (reference sequence). V shed 11 bases, J shed 0 bases, and the junction held 7 bases outside the gene matches. The CDR3 covers 14 residues. CDR3 protein: CAVAGGPSTDTQYF. In DNA, the CDR3 is TGTGCCGTTGCGGGGGGACCTAGCACAGATACGCAGTATTTT.